This T cell receptor (beta chain) stems from a study of CD8 T cells in ankylosing spondylitis. The germline V gene has CDR1 SGDLS and CDR2 YYNGEE. The V end was cut by 0 bases, the J end by 0 bases, with 14 bases between. This CDR3 comprises 17 residues. This clonotype was observed many times. What it recognizes is unknown. Study-level findings and limits: According to the report, clones linked to the disease were significantly enriched in matched synovial fluid samples taken from ankylosing spondylitis patients. Peripheral blood held disease-linked clones only at relatively low frequency, and these were CD8+. One TCR beta motif, made up of roughly 8 highly homologous variants, appeared characteristic of ankylosing spondylitis blood.

TCRdb reanalysed the 5' RACE reads using MiXCR and keeps one entry per CDR3 protein. The repertoire includes about 39,000 distinct CDR3 sequences, less than 4% of them detected once, and 2.5% to 3.5% sits in the top ten. The V and J genes are TRBV9 and TRBJ2-3; unclear D gene. Sequencing was carried out using blood, either unsorted or a sorted T cell fraction (not recorded which). The source of this sequence is a male donor with ankylosing spondylitis or in good health (not recorded which). For the CDR3, the DNA is TGTGCCAGCAGCGTAGGACCCACTCGACCTAGCACAGATACGCAGTATTTT. Its protein product is CASSVGPTRPSTDTQYF.